These 15 T cell receptor beta chains were all obtained from the same sample, sequenced in a study of blood T cell repertoires in COVID-19. Sequencing used immunoSEQ multiplex PCR; TCRdb keeps in-frame clones, though not all of them. The data contain roughly 280,000 clones, about nine tenths of them singletons. Sequenced: peripheral blood. These receptors were collected from a woman in her thirties with COVID-19, enrolled during active disease.

J is TRBJ1-4 and V is TRBV28, with TRBD1 identical over 7 bases. The CDR3 consists of 15 residues. V gave up 5 bases and J gave up 4 bases; unmatched junction bases: 7. Germline CDR1 is MDHEN and CDR2 is SYDVKM. CDR3 protein: CASSKSQGLNEKLFF. CDR3 nucleotides: TGTGCCAGCAGTAAGTCACAGGGGCTTAATGAAAAACTGTTTTTT.

The J gene is TRBJ2-1, the V gene TRBV30; D not certain. The V end was cut by 0 bases, the J end by 5 bases, with 11 bases between. The CDR3 length is 14 residues. Looked up from germline, CDR1 is GTSNPN and CDR2 is SVGIG (reference sequence). Here the CDR3 DNA reads TGTGCCTGGAGTGTACTCGGGTTTAACAATGAGCAGTTCTTC. It yields the protein CAWSVLGFNNEQFF.

V usage is TRBV28 and J usage is TRBJ2-7; TRBD2 agrees at 13 bases. The junction had 5 bases not matched to a gene; V was cut back by 10 bases and J by 2 bases. Germline-derived CDR1 and CDR2 are MDHEN and SYDVKM. The CDR3 length is 14 residues. CDR3 DNA sequence: TGTGCCACCTTTGGACTAGCGGGAGCCTACGAGCAGTACTTC. It encodes CATFGLAGAYEQYF. Variable domain in full (rest from reference TRBV28 and TRBJ2-7): DVKVTQSSRYLVKRTGEKVFLECVQDMDHENMFWYRQDPGLGLRLIYFSYDVKMKEKGDIPEGYSVSREKKERFSLILESASTNQTSMYLCATFGLAGAYEQYFGPGTRLTVT.

The V and J genes are TRBV19 and TRBJ1-3, with TRBD1 as a possible D gene (6 bases). There are 15 residues in the CDR3. CDR1 and CDR2 from the germline V gene are LNHDA and SQIVND (reference sequence). Trimming took off 5 bases at V and 2 bases at J, with 13 bases between the two ends. CDR3 bases: TGTGCCAGTAGTTTTCCCAGGGGCACTGGAAACACCATATATTTT. Protein product: CASSFPRGTGNTIYF.

The genes are TRBV10-3 and TRBJ2-1; 8 bases are a match to TRBD1. Losses at the gene ends were 2 bases for V and 15 bases for J; bases not matched to a gene: 6. The germline gives CDR1 ENHRY, CDR2 SYGVKD. CDR3 length equals 12 residues. CDR3 amino acids: CAISEDGQGLFF. CDR3 DNA: TGTGCCATCAGTGAGGACGGACAGGGTCTGTTCTTC.

This clone occurred once. The rearrangement joins TRBV29-1 to TRBJ2-3; weak D call: TRBD1 (6 bases). Germline CDR1 is SQVTM and CDR2 is ANQGSEA. CDR3 size: 15 residues. Trimming removed 1 base from V and 3 bases from J, with 14 bases in between. CDR3: CSVEGAERGTDTQYF. CDR3 nucleotides: TGCAGCGTTGAAGGGGCGGAGAGGGGGACAGATACGCAGTATTTT.

The chain couples TRBV25-1 to TRBJ2-1, with 8 bases identical to TRBD1. V lost 9 bases, J lost 3 bases, and 4 bases stayed unmatched. CDR3 length: 13 amino acids. Germline lookup yields CDR1 MGHDK and CDR2 SYGVNS. CDR3 region: CARGQENYNEQFF. As DNA, the CDR3 is TGTGCCAGGGGACAGGAGAACTACAATGAGCAGTTCTTC.

The J gene is TRBJ2-7, the V gene TRBV14, with a tentative D call TRBD1 (6 bases). The CDR3 sequence is 14 residues long. With 2 bases removed from V and 0 bases from J, the gap between germline ends came to 8 bases. Germline V gives CDR1 SGHDN, CDR2 FVKESK. In nucleotides, the CDR3 is TGTGCCAGCAGCCAATACAGGGCCTCCTACGAGCAGTACTTC. Translating gives CASSQYRASYEQYF.

This clone was seen a single time. The chain joins TRBV21-1 to TRBJ2-7; the D call of TRBD2 is as the table states it, not checked on the DNA. TRBV21-1 is a documented pseudogene. This CDR3 is built from 14 residues. The CDR3 region has the DNA TGTGCCAGCAGCAAATTTTCTAGTAGTTGGGAGCAGTACTTC. Its translation is CASSKFSSSWEQYF.

The chain employs TRBV18 and TRBJ1-2; 10 positions match TRBD1. The germline V gene encodes CDR1 KGHSH and CDR2 LQKENI. This CDR3 has 15 residues. The J segment lost 3 bases and the V segment lost 3 bases, leaving 4 bases of the junction unmatched. CDR3 loop: CASSPGQGGHYGYTF. The CDR3 coding sequence is TGTGCCAGCTCACCTGGACAGGGGGGACACTATGGCTACACCTTC.

V and J are TRBV18 and TRBJ1-2; 9 bases match TRBD1. J gave up 6 bases and V 3 bases, and 11 bases lay outside the gene matches. The CDR3 runs 16 residues. Germline values: CDR1 KGHSH, CDR2 LQKENI. The CDR3 nucleotides are TGTGCCAGCTCACCCTTTTCCGGGACAGGGAGTAATGGCTACACCTTC. This gives the protein CASSPFSGTGSNGYTF.

The chain employs TRBV19 and TRBJ2-7, with a weak D call TRBD1 (6 bases). Germline V CDR1 and CDR2: LNHDA, SQIVND (reference sequence). This CDR3 region has 13 residues. V lost 9 bases to trimming and J lost 2 bases, with 14 bases between them. This CDR3 is CASRREGAYEQYF. In DNA form, the CDR3 reads TGTGCCAGCCGCCGTGAGGGGGCCTACGAGCAGTACTTC.

This chain connects TRBV10-2 to TRBJ2-3; TRBD1 matches 10 bases. From germline, CDR1 is WSHSY and CDR2 SAAADI. There are 15 residues in the CDR3. V shed 6 bases, J shed 0 bases, and the junction held 3 bases outside the gene matches. CDR3 residues: CASRGTGASTDTQYF. In DNA, the CDR3 is TGCGCCAGCAGGGGGACAGGGGCTAGCACAGATACGCAGTATTTT.

The genes are TRBV28 and TRBJ2-3, with 10 nucleotides matching TRBD2. The length of the CDR3 is 17 residues. CDR1 is MDHEN and CDR2 is SYDVKM in the germline V gene. Losses at the gene ends were 0 bases for V and 6 bases for J; bases not matched to a gene: 9. In DNA form, the CDR3 reads TGTGCCAGCAGTTTATGGCTAGCGGGAGCCCCCGGGGATACGCAGTATTTT. It codes for CASSLWLAGAPGDTQYF.

The chain carries TRBV13 and TRBJ2-6, with D perhaps TRBD2 (6 bases). Trimming stripped 3 bases from V and 4 bases from J, with 16 bases between. This CDR3 region has 17 residues. Germline V lookup: CDR1 PRHDT, CDR2 FYEKMQ (reference sequence). The CDR3 loop reads CASSLGGHSTGANVLTF. The CDR3, as DNA: TGTGCCAGCAGCTTGGGAGGACACTCTACCGGGGCCAACGTCCTGACTTTC.